Below, 11 T cell receptor beta chains from the same sample are listed, as sequenced in a study of a mutant IDH1 vaccine in newly diagnosed glioma. Time point: baseline, week 1 (first vaccination visit). The treatment was: pre-vaccination baseline after standard-of-care therapy. Profiled with immunoSEQ multiplex PCR; TCRdb holds only in-frame clones, not every one. The profile covers some 61,000 clones, with approximately 86% appearing a single time and 2.9% taken by the ten largest. The sample was PBMCs, taken from a glioma patient treated with radiotherapy, temozolomide or both. Receptors originate from a man between 25 and 39 years old with glioma.

This chain joins TRBV7-9 and TRBJ2-1; D gene unclear. The CDR3 extends over 11 amino acids. V was clipped by 5 bases and J by 7 bases, with 6 bases between them. CDR1 and CDR2 from the germline V gene are SEHNR and FQNEAQ (reference sequence). Written as DNA, the CDR3 is TGTGCCAGCAGCGAAGATAATGAGCAGTTCTTC. Encoded protein: CASSEDNEQFF.

This chain joins TRBV12-5 and TRBJ2-1; D remains ambiguous. This CDR3 is 16 amino acids long. V lost 1 base to trimming and J lost 2 bases, with 12 bases between them. Germline lookup yields CDR1 LGHNT and CDR2 FRNRAP. CDR3 DNA sequence: TGTGCTAGTGGTTTGGCCCGGCAAGCCGCCTACAATGAGCAGTTCTTC. This encodes CASGLARQAAYNEQFF.

The rearrangement links TRBV19 to TRBJ1-6; 7 bases are shared with TRBD1. CDR1 and CDR2 (germline): LNHDA, SQIVND (reference sequence). The trim removed 4 bases at V and 7 bases at J, leaving 4 bases unmatched. The CDR3 extends over 14 amino acids. The DNA of the CDR3 is TGTGCCAGTAGTACACACAGGGGAAATTCACCCCTCCACTTT. Encoded protein: CASSTHRGNSPLHF.

The chain joins TRBV4-2 to TRBJ1-4, with TRBD1 identical over 9 bases. Germline CDR1 is LGHNA and CDR2 is YNFKEQ. V lost 4 bases to trimming and J lost 8 bases; unmatched junction nucleotides: 5. The length of the CDR3 is 14 residues. This chain's CDR3 is CASSPGTGKEKLFF. The CDR3 coding sequence is TGTGCCAGCAGCCCCGGGACAGGGAAAGAAAAACTGTTTTTT.

The chain combines TRBV10-1 with TRBJ2-7; 10 positions match TRBD1. V lost 6 bases, J lost 7 bases, and 9 bases stayed unmatched. Germline V gene data show CDR1 as WNHNN and CDR2 as SYGVQD (reference sequence). The CDR3 covers 14 residues. The CDR3 DNA sequence: TGCGCCAGCAGGCCGGGACAGGGGCGAGGGGAGCAGTACTTC. The encoded protein is CASRPGQGRGEQYF.

The rearrangement uses TRBV28 and TRBJ1-2; tentative D call: TRBD1 (6 bases). This CDR3 contains 15 residues. V was trimmed by 5 bases and J by 5 bases, leaving 18 bases between them. Germline CDR1 and CDR2: MDHEN and SYDVKM. The CDR3 reads CASSPRGSQGYGYTF. The CDR3 nucleotides are TGTGCCAGCAGTCCTAGGGGGTCCCAGGGGTATGGCTACACCTTC.

V usage is TRBV4-1 and J usage is TRBJ2-5; TRBD2 agrees at 14 bases. The CDR3 loop spans 19 amino acids. Germline values: CDR1 MGHRA, CDR2 YSYEKL. V was clipped by 1 base and J by 11 bases; unmatched bases: 18. In DNA form, the CDR3 reads TGCGCCAGCAGCCAAGGGGGACTAGCGGGGGCCTACGTTTCGGAGCGGCAGTACTTC. Translating it yields CASSQGGLAGAYVSERQYF.

The chain is built from TRBV6-5 and TRBJ2-5; 9 bases map to TRBD2. Trimming took 8 bases from V and 0 from J; bases not matched to a gene: 4. Germline lookup yields CDR1 MNHEY and CDR2 SVGAGI. The CDR3 contains 14 residues. This chain's CDR3 is CASRLAVNQETQYF. The DNA of the CDR3 is TGTGCCAGCCGACTAGCGGTTAACCAAGAGACCCAGTACTTC.

The J gene is TRBJ2-7, the V gene TRBV6-5, with 7 bases matching TRBD1. There are 14 residues in the CDR3. CDR1 is MNHEY and CDR2 is SVGAGI in the germline V gene. The ends lost 5 bases at V and 0 bases at J; junction bases unmatched: 4. The CDR3 loop is CASSRQGISYEQYF. In DNA, the CDR3 is TGTGCCAGCAGTCGACAGGGAATCTCCTACGAGCAGTACTTC.

J is TRBJ2-2 and V is TRBV9; no clear D. The CDR3 is 14 residues long. Germline-derived CDR1 and CDR2 are SGDLS and YYNGEE. Trimming stripped 0 bases from V and 0 bases from J, with 3 bases between. The CDR3 loop is CASSVVTNTGELFF. The CDR3 DNA is TGTGCCAGCAGCGTAGTAACGAACACCGGGGAGCTGTTTTTT.

V usage is TRBV5-1 and J usage is TRBJ1-1; TRBD1 might be the D (5 bases). This CDR3 is 15 amino acids long. In germline, CDR1 is SGHRS, CDR2 YFSETQ. The ends were cut back, 4 bases at V and 4 bases at J, with 17 bases in the middle. This CDR3 reads CASSPQSGRGTEAFF. CDR3 nucleotides: TGCGCCAGCAGCCCTCAGTCAGGGCGGGGCACTGAAGCTTTCTTT.